This T cell receptor (beta chain) was documented in a study of blood T cell repertoires in COVID-19 (dated by TCRdb to the early 2020s). Study-wide context: Samples covering the acute and convalescent phases of COVID-19 were provided by collaborators in the United States, Italy and Spain. The material from the prospective study consisted of cDNA or gDNA derived from T cells, B-cell-depleted T cells, or PBMCs. Deeply sampled blood TCRbeta repertoires from subjects exposed to, actively infected with, or recovered from COVID-19 were included in the dataset. The repertoires were made available in a free public database intended to serve as a resource for research on the immune response to SARS-CoV-2. The samples were drawn from two sources: the first 160 participants of the ongoing ImmuneRACE study, and 1,254 subjects contributed by 6 global collaborators. A de-identified subject ID, COVID-19 status, age in years and sex were almost always included in the sample metadata. Where HLA class I and class II types were available, the types were taken from metadata supplied by the sample provider, not from assay-based typing.

TCRbeta CDR3 regions were amplified from genomic DNA using the immunoSEQ Assay, a bias-controlled multiplex PCR. The published analysis was carried out like this. The number of nucleated cells in each sample was estimated from the amplification of reference gene primers within the assay. To quantify the absolute abundance of each unique TCRbeta CDR3 rearrangement, sequence reads were collapsed and filtered. For each sample, productive Simpson clonality was calculated as the square root of Simpson's diversity index over productive rearrangements. Entries here come from immuneACCESS through TCRdb and include only in-frame sequences with V and J called. Some clones fail to appear in such tables; in the studies checked, an unresolved V gene covers under half of the shortfall, and the cause of the remainder is unknown. The V and J calls and the clone size are those of that table, but D and trimming were determined from the DNA. The sample has 200,000 to 300,000 clones on record, around 89% of them singletons. The ten largest clones capture roughly 3.7% of the sample.

Overall results and qualifications from the work: Clinical and demographic metadata were provided uncurated, with the amount varying by source and participant.

Details on this clone: Its antigen is currently not known. No clone much larger than this one lies a single base away; base qualities are absent.

Participants in the prospective study were enrolled through a virtual design, were aged about 18 to 100 years, and lived in about 25 United States geographic areas. In the prospective study, participants were assigned to cohorts based on the clinical history participants reported in a screening survey and a study questionnaire. ImmuneRACE Cohort 3 recovered participants were defined by two consecutive negative NP/OP PCR tests, healthcare professional clearance, or symptom resolution. Each participant in the prospective study had whole blood, serum and a nasopharyngeal or oropharyngeal swab collected by mobile phlebotomists. Over a roughly 2-month period, participants in the prospective study had the option of providing additional blood draws and questionnaires. Before DNA extraction, prospective study blood samples were shipped either frozen or at room temperature. The CDR3 contains 15 residues, cysteine and phenylalanine counted. CDR3 DNA is the only sequence kept; it has 45 bases, read in frame from the first base. Sequences SGHTA (CDR1) and FQGNSA (CDR2) are obtained from the germline V gene. At the junction V is shortened by 1 base and J by 4 bases; bases outside the gene matches: 4.

The TCR sequence derives from a woman in her 30s who had recovered from COVID-19. Sequencing was carried out using PBMCs or T cells enriched from blood (not recorded which). The sequence is built from TRBV7-2 and TRBJ1-5, and TRBD1 aligns with 7 junction nucleotides. The base sequence is TGTGCCAGCAGCTTAGACAGGGGAGCTAATCAGCCCCAGCATTTT. This codes for CASSLDRGANQPQHF.